This record concerns one TCR beta chain sequence. It was with a sample-barcoded 5' primer and a J-beta primer mix that a second PCR of roughly 6 to 11 cycles was run. TCRdb fed the 5' RACE reads into MiXCR, producing one record per CDR3 protein. The table lists about 1.7 million distinct CDR3 sequences, 28% of them singletons. Losses at the gene ends were 4 bases for V and 8 bases for J; bases not matched to a gene: 7. This CDR3 has 14 residues. The germline gives CDR1 LGHNT, CDR2 FRNRAP. The amount of total RNA extracted per sample was at least 5.5 micrograms. This entry is derived from a study of blood T cells in healthy people across ages.

Sequencing was done on a sample of blood. This chain joins TRBV12-5 and TRBJ2-1; the match to TRBD2 covers 8 bases. The TCR was taken from a woman under 40 in good health. CDR3: CASGSRLASDEQFF. The CDR3 DNA sequence: TGTGCTAGTGGTTCTCGACTAGCGAGTGATGAGCAGTTCTTC.